Presented here are 2 T cell receptor beta chains from one specimen sequenced in a study of cytomegalovirus exposure and HLA in healthy donors. Produced via immunoSEQ multiplex PCR; TCRdb's table is partial and in-frame only. This table holds over 120,000 clones, approximately 89% found once. Sample: PBMCs. These receptors were collected from a young woman in good health and CMV-seropositive.

This rearrangement joins TRBV4-2 to TRBJ2-2, with TRBD2 identical over 7 bases. Germline-derived CDR1 and CDR2 are LGHNA and YNFKEQ. The ends lost 0 bases at V and 0 bases at J; junction bases unmatched: 4. The CDR3 is made up of 17 amino acids. CDR3 residues: CASSQDPLAANTGELFF. The CDR3 region has the DNA TGTGCCAGCAGCCAAGATCCGCTAGCGGCGAACACCGGGGAGCTGTTTTTT.

V is TRBV6-1 and J is TRBJ1-1; TRBD1 agrees at 7 bases. Per germline, CDR1 MNHNS and CDR2 SASEGT. This CDR3 spans 14 amino acids. V trimming: 7 bases; J trimming: 1 base; junction bases outside the gene matches: 6. Written as DNA, the CDR3 is TGTGCCAGCACCACCGGGACAGAGAACACTGAAGCTTTCTTT. Protein: CASTTGTENTEAFF.